This TCR beta chain was identified during a study of blood T cell repertoires in COVID-19. CDR1 and CDR2 from the germline V gene are LGHDT and YNNKEL (reference sequence). The J segment lost 2 bases and the V segment lost 0 bases, leaving 8 bases of the junction unmatched. The CDR3 totals 18 residues. Generated by immunoSEQ multiplex PCR, the TCRdb table keeps only in-frame clones and is missing some. The data hold roughly 34,000 clones, with roughly 73% observed a single time. J is TRBJ2-7 and V is TRBV3-1 (or the pseudogene TRBV3-2); TRBD2 aligns across 12 bases. The clonotype originates from an elderly man with active or convalescent COVID-19. Material: peripheral blood. CDR3 amino acids: CASSQDPSGRGRAYEQYF. The DNA for the CDR3 is TGTGCCAGCAGCCAAGATCCTAGCGGGAGGGGTAGAGCCTACGAGCAGTACTTC.